The clone carrying this T cell receptor (beta chain) was seen ten or more times. The sample is drawn from a study of T-cell memory formation after mild COVID-19. Each CDR3 protein gets one entry after TCRdb re-called the 5' RACE reads with MiXCR. The repertoire includes about 430,000 distinct CDR3 sequences, around 17% of them detected once, and roughly a fifth sits in the top ten. Per germline, CDR1 SEHNR and CDR2 FQNEAQ (reference sequence). Between the trimmed V and J ends, which lost 5 bases and 4 bases, there was a span of 14 bases. This CDR3 is 14 amino acids long. The chain joins TRBV7-9 to TRBJ2-5, with TRBD2 as a possible D gene (6 bases). This clonotype was sampled from a man between 18 and 35 years old who had mild COVID-19 (a few samples of this study predate the infection). Cell type and time point are not known. Sequenced input: PBMCs or a T cell subset sorted from them (not recorded which). The CDR3 region is CASSQEGLPETQYF. CDR3 nucleotide sequence: TGTGCCAGCAGCCAGGAGGGCCTTCCAGAGACCCAGTACTTC.